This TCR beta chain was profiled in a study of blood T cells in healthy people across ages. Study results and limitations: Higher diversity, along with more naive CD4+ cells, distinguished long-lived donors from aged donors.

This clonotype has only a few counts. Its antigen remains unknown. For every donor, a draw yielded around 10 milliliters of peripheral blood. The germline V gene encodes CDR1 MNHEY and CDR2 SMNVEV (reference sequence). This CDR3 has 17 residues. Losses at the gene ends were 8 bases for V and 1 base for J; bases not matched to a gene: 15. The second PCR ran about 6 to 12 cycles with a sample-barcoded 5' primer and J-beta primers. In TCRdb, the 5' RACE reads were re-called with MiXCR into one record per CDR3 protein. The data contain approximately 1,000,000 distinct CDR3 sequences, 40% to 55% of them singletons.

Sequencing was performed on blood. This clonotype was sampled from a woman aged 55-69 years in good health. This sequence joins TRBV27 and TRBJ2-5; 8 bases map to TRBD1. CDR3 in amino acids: CASDLDRGPSIQETQYF. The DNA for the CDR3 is TGTGCCAGCGACCTAGACAGGGGCCCCTCTATCCAAGAGACCCAGTACTTC.